Below are 18 T cell receptor beta chains sequenced from a single sample in a study of T-cell reconstitution after alpha-beta-depleted transplantation in children. The TCRbeta library was prepared with unique molecular identifiers. MiXCR was run by TCRdb on the PCR reads, yielding one entry per CDR3 protein. Among about 540,000 distinct CDR3 sequences listed, over 20% were seen once. The specimen comprised PBMCs, sampled before TCRalphabeta/CD19-depleted stem cell transplant. These receptors were obtained from a boy under two years old with Wiskott-Aldrich syndrome, due to receive a stem cell transplant.

The rearrangement links TRBV5-1 to TRBJ1-1, with TRBD1 matching over 10 bases. J was trimmed by 4 bases and V by 3 bases; bases with no gene match: 6. CDR3 length: 15 residues. Per the germline V gene, CDR1 is SGHRS and CDR2 is YFSETQ. The CDR3 reads CASSSPWTGGTEAFF. CDR3 sequence (DNA): TGCGCCAGCAGCTCACCCTGGACAGGGGGCACTGAAGCTTTCTTT.

This chain uses TRBV20-1 with TRBJ2-1, with D unclear. The CDR3 loop spans 14 amino acids. Trimming removed 5 bases at V and 0 bases at J, with 11 bases between. Germline-derived CDR1 and CDR2 are DFQATT and SNEGSKA (reference sequence). CDR3 in DNA: TGCAGTGCTGGCGAGGTGAGCTCCTACAATGAGCAGTTCTTC. Encoded protein: CSAGEVSSYNEQFF.

The chain uses TRBV20-1 and TRBJ2-3; 9 bases line up with TRBD2. Germline CDR1 and CDR2: DFQATT and SNEGSKA (reference sequence). The CDR3 contains 12 residues. The V gene end was trimmed by 7 bases and the J gene end by 4 bases; junction bases not matched to a gene: 3. CDR3 in DNA: TGCAGTGGAGCGGGAGGTCCAGATACGCAGTATTTT. It encodes CSGAGGPDTQYF.

The chain has TRBV29-1 and TRBJ2-7; 9 positions match TRBD2. CDR3 length: 13 amino acids. Germline CDR1 is SQVTM and CDR2 is ANQGSEA. J gave up 0 bases and V 6 bases, and 3 bases lay outside the gene matches. CDR3 sequence (DNA): TGCAGCGTAGAACTAGCGGGCTCCTACGAGCAGTACTTC. Encoded protein: CSVELAGSYEQYF.

The gene calls are TRBV7-6 and TRBJ2-4, with a tentative D call TRBD1 (6 bases). The CDR3 contains 14 residues. Germline CDR1 and CDR2: SGHVS and FNYEAQ. V was trimmed by 5 bases and J by 8 bases, leaving 16 bases between them. CDR3: CASSGPGQLDIQYF. The CDR3 DNA reads TGTGCCAGCAGCGGCCCCGGACAGTTAGACATTCAGTACTTC.

The chain employs TRBV29-1 and TRBJ1-2; 7 bases map to TRBD1. The CDR3 consists of 15 residues. V gave up 4 bases and J gave up 3 bases; unmatched junction bases: 11. Germline V CDR1 and CDR2: SQVTM, ANQGSEA. This CDR3 is CSVANLDRPYYGYTF. For the CDR3, the DNA is TGCAGCGTTGCCAACCTGGACAGGCCCTACTATGGCTACACCTTC.

The rearrangement joins TRBV20-1 to TRBJ2-3, with a weak D call TRBD2 (6 bases). V was cut by 2 bases and J by 4 bases, with 13 bases left in between. CDR3 length equals 14 residues. Germline CDR1 DFQATT, CDR2 SNEGSKA (reference sequence). DNA for the CDR3: TGCAGTGCTAGATTCGCGGGATCCCCAGATACGCAGTATTTT. Translating it yields CSARFAGSPDTQYF.

The V gene is TRBV12-3 or TRBV12-4, the J gene TRBJ2-1; 8 bases are shared with TRBD2. The length of the CDR3 is 17 residues. Germline trimming cut 6 bases from V and 0 bases from J; bases unmatched to any gene: 10. The chain's CDR3 is CASRYSLAEGSYNEQFF. The CDR3 coding sequence is TGTGCCAGCAGGTACTCACTAGCGGAGGGCTCCTACAATGAGCAGTTCTTC.

The V gene is TRBV6-2 or TRBV6-3, the J gene TRBJ1-5; D is uncertain. This CDR3 has 19 amino acids. Trimming removed 2 bases at V and 0 bases at J, with 20 bases between. The germline V gene has CDR1 MNHEY and CDR2 SVGEGT. In nucleotides, the CDR3 is TGTGCCAGCAGTTACGACGAGATGTTGGGTACGTATAGCAATCAGCCCCAGCATTTT. Translation gives CASSYDEMLGTYSNQPQHF.

This clonotype showed up just a few times. J is TRBJ1-3 and V is TRBV20-1; no firm D call. Germline assignment: CDR1 DFQATT and CDR2 SNEGSKA (reference sequence). There are 13 residues in the CDR3. V was shortened by 1 base and J by 3 bases, with 7 bases between the two germline ends. The CDR3 loop is CSARGPFGNTIYF. For the CDR3, the DNA is TGCAGTGCTAGAGGCCCGTTTGGAAACACCATATATTTT.

This clonotype was observed a handful of times. V usage is TRBV5-1 and J usage is TRBJ2-7, with D perhaps TRBD2 (6 bases). The CDR3 is 14 amino acids. Looked up from germline, CDR1 is SGHRS and CDR2 is YFSETQ. Trimming cost V 0 bases and J 4 bases, with 11 bases left between them. In nucleotides, the CDR3 is TGCGCCAGCAGCTTGGGGAGGGAAACTTACGAGCAGTACTTC. Residues: CASSLGRETYEQYF.

The CDR3 protein is CSASGTETQYF. As DNA, the CDR3 is TGCAGTGCTAGCGGGACAGAGACCCAGTACTTC. The chain couples TRBV20-1 to TRBJ2-5; the D gene could be TRBD1 or TRBD2 (5 bases each). CDR1 is DFQATT, CDR2 SNEGSKA, per germline (reference sequence). V shed 3 bases and J shed 4 bases, with 6 bases lying between them. The CDR3 has 11 residues.

This clonotype was found a few times. V usage is TRBV7-2 and J usage is TRBJ2-1, with a weak D call TRBD2 (5 bases). CDR1 and CDR2 from the germline V gene are SGHTA and FQGNSA. The CDR3 is made up of 17 amino acids. Trimming stripped 3 bases from V and 6 bases from J, with 21 bases between. CDR3: CASSFRRGGPGSNEQFF. The CDR3 region has the DNA TGTGCCAGCAGCTTCCGGCGAGGCGGACCGGGATCCAATGAGCAGTTCTTC.

This chain links TRBV20-1 with TRBJ2-4; 10 nucleotides align to TRBD1. V lost 6 bases, J lost 6 bases, and 14 bases stayed unmatched. The CDR3 runs 16 residues. CDR1 and CDR2 (germline): DFQATT, SNEGSKA (reference sequence). CDR3 DNA sequence: TGCAGTGCCAAACTGCCGGGACAGGGGAGCGGAAACATTCAGTACTTC. This translates into CSAKLPGQGSGNIQYF.

CDR3 residues: CASSSNIGNEQFF. In DNA, the CDR3 is TGCGCCAGCAGCTCGAACATTGGCAATGAGCAGTTCTTC. The chain is built from TRBV5-1 and TRBJ2-1; no clear D gene. Germline CDR1 and CDR2: SGHRS and YFSETQ. The CDR3 spans 13 residues. The V end was cut by 3 bases, the J end by 6 bases, with 10 bases between.

This clonotype turned up a few times. The V and J genes are TRBV20-1 and TRBJ1-6; maybe TRBD1 (6 bases). CDR1 is DFQATT, CDR2 SNEGSKA, per germline (reference sequence). V lost 4 bases to trimming and J lost 3 bases, with 16 bases between them. The CDR3 is 16 amino acids. The DNA for the CDR3 is TGCAGTGCTAAAAACAACAGGGAATTCTATAATTCACCCCTCCACTTT. This gives the protein CSAKNNREFYNSPLHF.

The chain couples TRBV5-1 to TRBJ1-1, with 8 bases aligning to TRBD1. This CDR3 is 15 amino acids long. The germline V gene encodes CDR1 SGHRS and CDR2 YFSETQ. V lost 4 bases to trimming and J lost 5 bases; unmatched junction nucleotides: 10. CDR3 region: CASSGLQGVGTEAFF. The CDR3 DNA is TGCGCCAGCAGCGGATTACAGGGGGTCGGTACTGAAGCTTTCTTT.

This rearrangement joins TRBV6-1 to TRBJ2-1; D not resolved. Deletions cut 2 bases from V and 9 bases from J, with 8 bases between. CDR1 is MNHNS and CDR2 is SASEGT in the germline V gene. The CDR3 contains 12 residues. Here the CDR3 DNA reads TGTGCCAGCAGTGAATCTGGGTTTGAGCAGTTCTTC. Amino acids: CASSESGFEQFF.